This T cell receptor beta chain emerged from a study of T cell changes during pregnancy in multiple sclerosis. The CDR3 extends over 15 amino acids. Germline V gene data show CDR1 as SNHLY and CDR2 as FYNNEI. J gave up 2 bases and V 8 bases, and 4 bases lay outside the gene matches. Only in-frame clones appear in the TCRdb table, and some are missing; sequencing was by immunoSEQ multiplex PCR. The sample carries about 25,000 clones, roughly 86% recorded once. The sequences come from CD4+ T cells from peripheral blood mononuclear cells, collected in the second trimester of pregnancy. This rearrangement joins TRBV2 to TRBJ2-6; the match to TRBD1 covers 9 bases. The clonotype was recovered from a female donor in good health, enrolled as a control in a pregnancy study. In DNA form, the CDR3 reads TGTGCCAGCGGGACAGGGCCCCCTGGGGCCAACGTCCTGACTTTC. The encoded protein is CASGTGPPGANVLTF.